The rows below give T cell receptor beta chains drawn from one sample of a study of shared clonotypes between healthy human individuals. TCRdb's table, derived via immunoSEQ multiplex PCR, lists solely in-frame clones and lacks some. The sample lists 2 million to 2.5 million clones, almost 96% occurring once. Input material: naive CD4+ T cells sorted from blood. The receptors shown here come from a man aged 18 to 30 in good health. Both conserved end residues are part of each CDR3. Fields, in order: clone size, D gene, V gene, J gene, CDR3 protein, CDR3 DNA. The D gene is left open where the match is weak. Clone size is stated in some rows and not others, as once, few, many or a class when expanded.

clone size: -; D gene: TRBD1; V gene: TRBV18; J gene: TRBJ1-6; CDR3 protein: CASSPAGQGHAVPPLHF; CDR3 DNA: TGTGCCAGCTCACCAGCGGGACAGGGCCACGCTGTTCCACCCCTCCACTTT
clone size: -; D gene: TRBD1; V gene: TRBV18; J gene: TRBJ1-2; CDR3 protein: CASSPFRQGNVGSNYGYTF; CDR3 DNA: TGTGCCAGCTCACCTTTCCGACAGGGGAACGTAGGGTCTAACTATGGCTACACCTTC
clone size: once; D gene: -; V gene: TRBV5-4; J gene: TRBJ1-1; CDR3 protein: CASSSEGGNLEAFF; CDR3 DNA: TGTGCCAGCAGCTCTGAAGGGGGAAATTTAGAAGCTTTCTTT
clone size: once; D gene: -; V gene: TRBV7-3; J gene: TRBJ2-1; CDR3 protein: CASSLTSSSSYNEQFF; CDR3 DNA: TGTGCCAGCAGCTTAACGTCCTCTAGCTCCTACAATGAGCAGTTCTTC
clone size: -; D gene: -; V gene: TRBV27; J gene: TRBJ1-5; CDR3 protein: CASSLSRVSNQPQHF; CDR3 DNA: TGTGCCAGCAGTTTATCGCGGGTTAGCAATCAGCCCCAGCATTTT
clone size: -; D gene: -; V gene: TRBV7-8; J gene: TRBJ1-6; CDR3 protein: CASSLVGQLSSYNSPLHF; CDR3 DNA: TGTGCCAGCAGCTTAGTGGGCCAGCTGAGCTCCTATAATTCACCCCTCCACTTT
clone size: once; D gene: -; V gene: TRBV4-1; J gene: TRBJ1-4; CDR3 protein: CASSLVTGEKLFF; CDR3 DNA: TGCGCCAGCAGCCTTGTCACAGGTGAAAAACTGTTTTTT
clone size: -; D gene: -; V gene: TRBV6-1; J gene: TRBJ2-5; CDR3 protein: CASSVSKETQYF; CDR3 DNA: TGTGCCAGCAGTGTAAGCAAAGAGACCCAGTACTTC
clone size: once; D gene: TRBD1; V gene: TRBV18; J gene: TRBJ2-2; CDR3 protein: CASSPPGQGTGELFF; CDR3 DNA: TGTGCCAGCTCACCGCCGGGACAGGGAACCGGGGAGCTGTTTTTT
clone size: -; D gene: -; V gene: TRBV6-5; J gene: TRBJ1-6; CDR3 protein: CASSYSRQRANSPLHF; CDR3 DNA: TGTGCCAGCAGTTACTCCCGACAGAGGGCGAATTCACCCCTCCACTTT
clone size: -; D gene: -; V gene: TRBV5-4; J gene: TRBJ2-3; CDR3 protein: CASSLATGGTDTQYF; CDR3 DNA: TGTGCCAGCAGCTTGGCCACAGGTGGAACAGATACGCAGTATTTT
clone size: -; D gene: TRBD1; V gene: TRBV15; J gene: TRBJ2-1; CDR3 protein: CATSRGDSSYNEQFF; CDR3 DNA: TGTGCCACCAGCAGAGGGGACAGCTCCTACAATGAGCAGTTCTTC
clone size: -; D gene: -; V gene: TRBV5-6; J gene: TRBJ2-4; CDR3 protein: CASSLNGAAKNIQYF; CDR3 DNA: TGTGCCAGCAGCTTAAACGGAGCGGCCAAAAACATTCAGTACTTC
clone size: -; D gene: TRBD1; V gene: TRBV6-1; J gene: TRBJ1-6; CDR3 protein: CASSQLGQGGSPLHF; CDR3 DNA: TGTGCCAGCAGTCAGCTGGGACAGGGGGGATCACCCCTCCACTTT
clone size: -; D gene: -; V gene: TRBV5-1; J gene: TRBJ1-3; CDR3 protein: CASSPSSGVTGNTIYF; CDR3 DNA: TGCGCCAGCAGCCCTTCCTCGGGGGTGACAGGAAACACCATATATTTT
clone size: -; D gene: -; V gene: TRBV30; J gene: TRBJ1-4; CDR3 protein: CAWSFGINEKLFF; CDR3 DNA: TGTGCCTGGAGTTTTGGGATTAATGAAAAACTGTTTTTT
clone size: -; D gene: -; V gene: TRBV5-8; J gene: TRBJ1-1; CDR3 protein: CASSQGTKGAEAFF; CDR3 DNA: TGTGCCAGCAGCCAAGGAACCAAGGGGGCTGAAGCTTTCTTT
clone size: -; D gene: -; V gene: TRBV4-3; J gene: TRBJ1-5; CDR3 protein: CASSQEAGQPQHF; CDR3 DNA: TGCGCCAGCAGCCAAGAAGCGGGACAGCCCCAGCATTTT
clone size: -; D gene: TRBD2; V gene: TRBV11-2; J gene: TRBJ2-7; CDR3 protein: CASSLGELAGLEQYF; CDR3 DNA: TGTGCCAGCAGCTTGGGGGAACTAGCGGGGTTGGAGCAGTACTTC
clone size: -; D gene: TRBD1; V gene: TRBV18; J gene: TRBJ2-5; CDR3 protein: CASSLGGTGTGETQYF; CDR3 DNA: TGTGCCAGCTCACTCGGAGGGACAGGGACCGGAGAGACCCAGTACTTC
clone size: once; D gene: -; V gene: TRBV5-1; J gene: TRBJ2-1; CDR3 protein: CASSFSVFNEQFF; CDR3 DNA: TGCGCCAGCAGCTTTTCTGTGTTCAATGAGCAGTTCTTC
clone size: -; D gene: -; V gene: TRBV18; J gene: TRBJ1-1; CDR3 protein: CASSLRQMNTEAFF; CDR3 DNA: TGTGCCAGCTCACTCCGGCAAATGAACACTGAAGCTTTCTTT
clone size: once; D gene: -; V gene: TRBV2; J gene: TRBJ1-4; CDR3 protein: CASRMAAGGEKLFF; CDR3 DNA: TGTGCCAGCAGGATGGCAGCCGGTGGGGAAAAACTGTTTTTT
clone size: -; D gene: -; V gene: TRBV18; J gene: TRBJ2-2; CDR3 protein: CASSPPTGELFF; CDR3 DNA: TGTGCCAGCTCACCCCCCACCGGGGAGCTGTTTTTT
clone size: -; D gene: -; V gene: TRBV6-5; J gene: TRBJ1-1; CDR3 protein: CASSRGAPGTEAFF; CDR3 DNA: TGTGCCAGCAGCCGGGGCGCCCCGGGCACTGAAGCTTTCTTT
clone size: -; D gene: -; V gene: TRBV4-2; J gene: TRBJ1-2; CDR3 protein: CASSRKGPDDYGYTF; CDR3 DNA: TGTGCCAGCAGCCGGAAGGGGCCAGACGACTATGGCTACACCTTC
clone size: -; D gene: TRBD2; V gene: TRBV28; J gene: TRBJ2-4; CDR3 protein: CASSWTPGLAGEGNIQYF; CDR3 DNA: TGTGCCAGCAGTTGGACACCGGGACTAGCGGGGGAGGGGAACATTCAGTACTTC
clone size: -; D gene: TRBD1; V gene: TRBV7-2; J gene: TRBJ2-5; CDR3 protein: CASSPRTGKGETQYF; CDR3 DNA: TGTGCCAGCAGCCCGCGGACAGGGAAAGGAGAGACCCAGTACTTC
clone size: once; D gene: -; V gene: TRBV19; J gene: TRBJ2-7; CDR3 protein: CASSPPEGYEQYF; CDR3 DNA: TGTGCCAGTAGTCCGCCCGAGGGCTACGAGCAGTACTTC